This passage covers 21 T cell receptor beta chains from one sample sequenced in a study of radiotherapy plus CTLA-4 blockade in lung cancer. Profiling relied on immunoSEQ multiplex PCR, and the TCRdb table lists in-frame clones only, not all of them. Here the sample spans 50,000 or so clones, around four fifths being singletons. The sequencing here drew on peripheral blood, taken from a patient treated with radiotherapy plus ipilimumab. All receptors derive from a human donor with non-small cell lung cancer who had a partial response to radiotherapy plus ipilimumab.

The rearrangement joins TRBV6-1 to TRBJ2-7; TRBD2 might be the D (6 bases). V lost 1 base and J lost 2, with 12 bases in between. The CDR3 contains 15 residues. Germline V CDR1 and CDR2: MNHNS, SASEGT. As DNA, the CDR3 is TGTGCCAGCAGTGAAGGGCGGGGTCCGACCTACGAGCAGTACTTC. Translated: CASSEGRGPTYEQYF.

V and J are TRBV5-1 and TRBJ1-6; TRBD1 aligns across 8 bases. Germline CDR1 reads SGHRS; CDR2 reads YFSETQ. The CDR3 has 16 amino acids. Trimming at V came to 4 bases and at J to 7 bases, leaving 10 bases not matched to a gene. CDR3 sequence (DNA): TGCGCCAGCAGCATGGACAGGGCGTCGACCAATTCACCCCTCCACTTT. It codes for CASSMDRASTNSPLHF.

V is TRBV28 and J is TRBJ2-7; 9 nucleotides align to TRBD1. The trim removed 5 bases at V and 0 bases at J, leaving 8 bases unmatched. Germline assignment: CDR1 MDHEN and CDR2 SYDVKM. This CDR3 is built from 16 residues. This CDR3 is CASSTPGQGFSYEQYF. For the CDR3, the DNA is TGTGCCAGCAGTACACCGGGACAGGGTTTCTCCTACGAGCAGTACTTC.

The CDR3 sequence is CASSPRLAGGSADTQYF. In DNA, the CDR3 is TGTGCCAGCAGCCCGAGACTAGCGGGGGGAAGCGCAGATACGCAGTATTTT. The chain links TRBV11-1 to TRBJ2-3, with 13 bases lining up with TRBD2. CDR1 and CDR2 (germline): SGHAT, FQDESV (reference sequence). The CDR3 contains 17 residues. The trim removed 5 bases at V and 4 bases at J, leaving 9 bases unmatched.

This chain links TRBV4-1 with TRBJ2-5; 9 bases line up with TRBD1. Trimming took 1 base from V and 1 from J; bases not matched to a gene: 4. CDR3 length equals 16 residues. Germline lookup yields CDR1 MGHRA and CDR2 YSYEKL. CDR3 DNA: TGCGCCAGCAGCCAAGTCGGACAGGGGCTCCAAGAGACCCAGTACTTC. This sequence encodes CASSQVGQGLQETQYF.

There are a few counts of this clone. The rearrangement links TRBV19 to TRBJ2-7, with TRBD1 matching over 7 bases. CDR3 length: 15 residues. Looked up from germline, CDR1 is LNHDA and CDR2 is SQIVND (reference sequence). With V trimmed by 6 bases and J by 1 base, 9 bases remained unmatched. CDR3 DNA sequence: TGTGCCAGTAGCGTAACGACAGGGTTTTCCTACGAGCAGTACTTC. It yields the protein CASSVTTGFSYEQYF.

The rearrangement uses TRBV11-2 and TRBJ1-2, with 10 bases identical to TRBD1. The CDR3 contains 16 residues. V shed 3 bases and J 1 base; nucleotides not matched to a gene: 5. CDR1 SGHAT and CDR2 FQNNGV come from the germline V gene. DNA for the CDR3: TGTGCCAGCAGCTTCGGGACAGGGGTGATTAACTATGGCTACACCTTC. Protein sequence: CASSFGTGVINYGYTF.

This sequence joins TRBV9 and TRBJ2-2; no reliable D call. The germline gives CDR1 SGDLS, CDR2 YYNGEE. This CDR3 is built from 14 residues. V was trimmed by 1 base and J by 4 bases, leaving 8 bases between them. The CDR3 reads CASSVIGGTGELFF. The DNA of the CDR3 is TGTGCCAGCAGCGTAATCGGCGGCACCGGGGAGCTGTTTTTT.

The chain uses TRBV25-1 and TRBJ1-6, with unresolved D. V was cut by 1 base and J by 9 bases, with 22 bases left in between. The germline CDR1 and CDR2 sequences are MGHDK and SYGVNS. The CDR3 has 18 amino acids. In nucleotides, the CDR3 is TGTGCCAGCAGTGAATTTTCACCTGGCCTCGCACCACGTTCACCCCTCCACTTT. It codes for CASSEFSPGLAPRSPLHF.

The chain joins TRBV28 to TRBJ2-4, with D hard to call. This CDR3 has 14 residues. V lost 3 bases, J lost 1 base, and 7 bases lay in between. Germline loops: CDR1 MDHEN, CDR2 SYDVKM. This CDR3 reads CASSFAGAKNIQYF. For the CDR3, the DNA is TGTGCCAGCAGTTTCGCCGGGGCCAAAAACATTCAGTACTTC.

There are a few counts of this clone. DNA of the CDR3: TGTGCCACTGGGGATCGGGACAGCGGATCACCCCTCCACTTT. It yields the protein CATGDRDSGSPLHF. This sequence joins TRBV10-3 and TRBJ1-6; 7 nucleotides line up with TRBD1. The CDR3 runs 14 residues. V gave up 10 bases and J gave up 10 bases; unmatched junction bases: 13. The V gene's germline CDR1 is ENHRY and CDR2 SYGVKD.

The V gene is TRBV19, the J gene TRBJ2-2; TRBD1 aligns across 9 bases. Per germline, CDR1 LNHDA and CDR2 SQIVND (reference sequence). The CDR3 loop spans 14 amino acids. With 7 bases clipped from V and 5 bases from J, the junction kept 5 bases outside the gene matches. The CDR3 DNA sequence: TGTGCCAGTACACCGGGACAGGGAACCGGGGAGCTGTTTTTT. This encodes CASTPGQGTGELFF.

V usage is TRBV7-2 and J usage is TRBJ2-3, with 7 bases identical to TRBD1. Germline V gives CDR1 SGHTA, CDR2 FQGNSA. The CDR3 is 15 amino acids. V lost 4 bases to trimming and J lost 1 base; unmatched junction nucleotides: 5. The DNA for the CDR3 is TGTGCCAGCAGCTACGGACAGGTCCGCACAGATACGCAGTATTTT. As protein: CASSYGQVRTDTQYF.

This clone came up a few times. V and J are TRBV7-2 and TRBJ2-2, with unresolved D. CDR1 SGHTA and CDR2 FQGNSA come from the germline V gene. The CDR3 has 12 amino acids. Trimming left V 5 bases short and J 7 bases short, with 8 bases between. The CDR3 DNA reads TGTGCCAGCAGCCGACACGGCGGGGAGCTGTTTTTT. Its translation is CASSRHGGELFF.

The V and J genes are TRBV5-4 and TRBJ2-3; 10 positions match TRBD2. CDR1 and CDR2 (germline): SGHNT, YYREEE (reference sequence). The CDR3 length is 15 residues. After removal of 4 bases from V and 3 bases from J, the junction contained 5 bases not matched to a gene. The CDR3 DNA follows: TGTGCCAGCAGCCCCACTAGCGGGGCTACAGATACGCAGTATTTT. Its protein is CASSPTSGATDTQYF.

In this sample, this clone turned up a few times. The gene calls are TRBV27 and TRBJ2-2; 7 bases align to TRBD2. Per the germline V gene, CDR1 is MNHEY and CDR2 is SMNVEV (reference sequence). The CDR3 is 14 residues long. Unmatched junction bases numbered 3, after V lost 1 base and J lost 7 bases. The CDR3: CASSLYPGGGELFF. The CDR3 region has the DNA TGTGCCAGCAGTTTATATCCGGGGGGCGGGGAGCTGTTTTTT.

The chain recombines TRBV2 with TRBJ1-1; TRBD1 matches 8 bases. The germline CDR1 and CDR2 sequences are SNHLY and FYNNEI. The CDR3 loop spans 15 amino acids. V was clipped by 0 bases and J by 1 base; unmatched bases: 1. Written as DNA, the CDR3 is TGTGCCAGCAGTGAAGCCAGGGGGCCGAACACTGAAGCTTTCTTT. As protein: CASSEARGPNTEAFF. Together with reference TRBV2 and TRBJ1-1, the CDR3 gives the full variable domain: EPEVTQTPSHQVTQMGQEVILRCVPISNHLYFYWYRQILGQKVEFLVSFYNNEISEKSEIFDDQFSVERPDGSNFTLKIRSTKLEDSAMYFCASSEARGPNTEAFFGQGTRLTVV.

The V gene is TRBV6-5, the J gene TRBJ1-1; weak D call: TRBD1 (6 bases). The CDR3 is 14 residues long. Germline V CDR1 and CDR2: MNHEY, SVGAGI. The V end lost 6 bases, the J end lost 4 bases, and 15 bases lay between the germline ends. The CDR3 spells CASRQGSGGTEAFF. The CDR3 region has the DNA TGTGCCAGCAGGCAGGGGTCTGGAGGCACTGAAGCTTTCTTT.

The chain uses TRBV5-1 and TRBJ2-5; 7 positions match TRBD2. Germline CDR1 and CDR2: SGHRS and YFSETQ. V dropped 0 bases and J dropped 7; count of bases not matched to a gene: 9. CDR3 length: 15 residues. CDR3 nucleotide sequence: TGCGCCAGCAGCTTGGTAGGCGGGGGTGAGGGGACCCAGTACTTC. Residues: CASSLVGGGEGTQYF. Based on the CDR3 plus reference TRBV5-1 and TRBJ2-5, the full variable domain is KAGVTQTPRYLIKTRGQQVTLSCSPISGHRSVSWYQQTPGQGLQFLFEYFSETQRNKGNFPGRFSGRQFSNSRSEMNVSTLELGDSALYLCASSLVGGGEGTQYFGPGTRLLVL.

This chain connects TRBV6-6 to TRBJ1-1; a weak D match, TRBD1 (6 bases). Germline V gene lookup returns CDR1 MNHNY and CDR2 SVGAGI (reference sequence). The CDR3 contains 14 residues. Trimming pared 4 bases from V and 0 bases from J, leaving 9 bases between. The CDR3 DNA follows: TGTGCCAGCAGTTTCAACAGGGTGAACACTGAAGCTTTCTTT. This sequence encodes CASSFNRVNTEAFF.

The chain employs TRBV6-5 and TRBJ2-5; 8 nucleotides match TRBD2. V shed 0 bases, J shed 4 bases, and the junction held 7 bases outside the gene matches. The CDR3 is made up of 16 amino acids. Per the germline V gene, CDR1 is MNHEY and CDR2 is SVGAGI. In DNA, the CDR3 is TGTGCCAGCAGTTACTCGGGACTAGTAGGTCGAGAGACCCAGTACTTC. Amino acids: CASSYSGLVGRETQYF.